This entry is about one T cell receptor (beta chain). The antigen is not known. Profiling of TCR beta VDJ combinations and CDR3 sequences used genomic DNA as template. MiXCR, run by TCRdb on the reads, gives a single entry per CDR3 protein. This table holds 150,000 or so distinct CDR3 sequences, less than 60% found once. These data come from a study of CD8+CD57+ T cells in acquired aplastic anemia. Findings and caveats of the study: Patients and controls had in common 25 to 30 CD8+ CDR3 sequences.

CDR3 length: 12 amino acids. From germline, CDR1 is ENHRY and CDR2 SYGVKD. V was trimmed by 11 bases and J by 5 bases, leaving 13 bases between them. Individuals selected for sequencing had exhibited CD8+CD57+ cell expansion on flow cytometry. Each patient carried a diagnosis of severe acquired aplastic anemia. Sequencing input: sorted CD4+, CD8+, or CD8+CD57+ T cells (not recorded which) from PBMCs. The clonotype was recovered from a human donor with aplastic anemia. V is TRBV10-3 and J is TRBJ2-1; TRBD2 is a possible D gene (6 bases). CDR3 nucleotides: TGTGCCGTAAGGGAGGCCAACAATGAGCAGTTCTTC. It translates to CAVREANNEQFF.